The entry below gives a single TCR beta chain sequence along with its context. No antigen is known for it. This specimen belongs to a study of T cell repertoires in cytomegalovirus infection. Study at large: Researchers turned to recently identified HLA-C-restricted CMV epitopes as well as well-studied HLA-B-restricted ones. Points from the study as a whole: In two of eight donors, the top clonotype was HLA-C-restricted CMV-specific.

CDR1 and CDR2 from the germline V gene are SNHLY and FYNNEI. The CDR3 is 17 amino acids. V shed 4 bases, J shed 5 bases, and the junction held 13 bases outside the gene matches. TCRdb ran MiXCR on the reads and lists one entry per CDR3 protein. The sample gives approximately 100,000 distinct CDR3 sequences, 35% to 50% of which show up once; about two thirds is in the top ten. The specimen was CD8+ T cells from cultured PBMCs, collected from culture after CMV antigen stimulation. The source of this sequence is a human donor in good health (CMV status not recorded). Some clones in this sample may be carry-over from other donors' samples. The chain carries TRBV2 and TRBJ2-5; 10 nucleotides line up with TRBD1. This CDR3 is CASSGLGTGALGETQYF. CDR3 nucleotide sequence: TGTGCCAGCAGTGGCCTCGGGACAGGGGCCTTAGGGGAGACCCAGTACTTC. Variable domain in full (rest from reference TRBV2 and TRBJ2-5): EPEVTQTPSHQVTQMGQEVILRCVPISNHLYFYWYRQILGQKVEFLVSFYNNEISEKSEIFDDQFSVERPDGSNFTLKIRSTKLEDSAMYFCASSGLGTGALGETQYFGPGTRLLVL.